This T cell receptor (beta chain) was obtained from a study of immune heterogeneity within non-small cell lung tumors. In a multiplex PCR, 32 V and 13 J primers amplified TCR beta CDR3. TCRdb re-called the multiplex PCR reads with MiXCR, one entry per CDR3 protein. Among some 15,000 distinct CDR3 sequences listed, approximately 30% were seen once. Study-wide results and caveats: Between individual patients, the high-frequency T-cell receptor beta clonotypes largely differed.

Concerning this clonotype: Its antigen is unidentified.

TCRs were amplified from 600 ng gDNA of bulk tumor per sample. Surgical sampling yielded several biopsies per primary tumor (spaced far apart). Enrolled individuals presented with untreated, newly diagnosed non-small cell lung cancer and received curative surgery. Deletions cut 4 bases from V and 8 bases from J, with 8 bases between. The CDR3 spans 11 residues. The germline V gene has CDR1 MDHEN and CDR2 SYDVKM. Specimen: lung tumor tissue. This clonotype originated in a woman in her fifties or sixties with non-small cell lung cancer. This sequence joins TRBV28 and TRBJ1-2; D is ambiguous. The chain's CDR3 is CASSSFGGYTF. In nucleotides, the CDR3 is TGTGCCAGCAGTTCCTTTGGCGGCTACACCTTC.